These 23 T cell receptor beta chains came from one sample sequenced in a study of T cell repertoires in cytomegalovirus infection. TCRdb re-derived calls from the reads in MiXCR, one entry per CDR3 protein. Among 900,000 to 950,000 distinct CDR3 sequences listed, roughly 30% were seen once. These receptors have no identified antigens. The material sequenced was cultured CD8+ T cells from PBMCs, taken from culture after CMV antigen stimulation. Source of these receptors: a human donor in good health (CMV status not recorded). Some clones in this sample may be carry-over from other donors' samples.

Only one count was recorded for this clonotype. At one of its ends the junction is not consistent with the germline gene, which may arise from a read error. This chain connects TRBV7-7 to TRBJ2-1, with D possibly TRBD1 on 6 matching bases. The germline gives CDR1 SSHAT, CDR2 FNYEAQ (reference sequence). The CDR3 covers 15 residues. This CDR3 reads CASSYAGEGYNEQFF. In DNA form, the CDR3 reads TGTGCTAGCAGCTACGCAGGGGAAGGCTACAATGAGCAGTTCTTC.

This clonotype was picked up a small number of times. The chain carries TRBV27 and TRBJ2-7, with 8 nucleotides matching TRBD1. With 6 bases clipped from V and 1 base from J, the junction kept 20 bases outside the gene matches. The CDR3 spans 19 residues. CDR1 MNHEY and CDR2 SMNVEV come from the germline V gene (reference sequence). CDR3 sequence reads: CASSPYGSTGQGKSYEQYF. Here the CDR3 DNA reads TGTGCCAGCAGCCCTTACGGATCCACCGGACAGGGTAAATCCTACGAGCAGTACTTC.

Concerning this clonotype: At one of its ends the junction is not consistent with the germline gene, which may arise from a read error. The chain recombines TRBV6-5 with TRBJ2-1; TRBD2 agrees at 13 bases. CDR1 is MNHEY, CDR2 SVGAGI, per germline. The CDR3 totals 18 residues. The DNA of the CDR3 is TGTGCCAGCAGTTTAAATTCAGGACTAGCGGGGGCCTACTATGAGCAGTTCTTC. Its protein product is CASSLNSGLAGAYYEQFF.

The sample holds a few counts of this clonotype. The chain uses TRBV7-9 and TRBJ2-2, with D unresolved. Germline CDR1 SEHNR, CDR2 FQNEAQ (reference sequence). The CDR3 covers 14 residues. V was cut by 5 bases and J by 1 base, with 8 bases left in between. In DNA form, the CDR3 reads TGTGCCAGCAGCCAGACCTGGAACACCGGGGAGCTGTTTTTT. This codes for CASSQTWNTGELFF.

This clonotype has a count of ten or more. The chain carries TRBV7-6 and TRBJ2-6, with D perhaps matching TRBD1 or TRBD2 (5 bases each). The CDR3 consists of 17 residues. The germline V gene has CDR1 SGHVS and CDR2 FNYEAQ. The germline V and J ends were trimmed by 4 bases and 0 bases, with 13 bases remaining between them. CDR3 sequence (DNA): TGTGCCAGCAGCTCCCGGGACGGAAGCTCTGGGGCCAACGTCCTGACTTTC. The encoded protein is CASSSRDGSSGANVLTF. The full variable domain, with the rest looked up from reference TRBV7-6 and TRBJ2-6, is GAGVSQSPRYKVTKRGQDVALRCDPISGHVSLYWYRQALGQGPEFLTYFNYEAQQDKSGLPNDRFSAERPEGSISTLTIQRTEQRDSAMYRCASSSRDGSSGANVLTFGAGSRLTVL.

This clonotype appeared a few times. The rearrangement joins TRBV6-1 to TRBJ1-2; D gene unclear. This CDR3 comprises 15 residues. V dropped 2 bases and J dropped 0 bases, with 10 bases sitting between them. Germline lookup yields CDR1 MNHNS and CDR2 SASEGT. The CDR3 spells CASSEYPGANYGYTF. The CDR3 region has the DNA TGTGCCAGCAGTGAATACCCAGGAGCTAACTATGGCTACACCTTC.

V and J are TRBV12-5 and TRBJ2-7, with 9 positions matching TRBD1. The V gene end was trimmed by 1 base and the J gene end by 1 base; junction bases not matched to a gene: 2. Looked up from germline, CDR1 is LGHNT and CDR2 is FRNRAP. This CDR3 spans 15 amino acids. The CDR3 DNA reads as TGTGCTAGTGGTTTGGCCGGGACAGGGTCCTACGAGCAGTACTTC. This sequence encodes CASGLAGTGSYEQYF.

This clonotype was observed a few times. The chain is built from TRBV6-5 and TRBJ1-3; unclear D gene. Germline CDR1 reads MNHEY; CDR2 reads SVGAGI. With 2 bases removed from V and 0 bases from J, the gap between germline ends came to 14 bases. This CDR3 spans 17 amino acids. In DNA, the CDR3 is TGTGCCAGCAGTTACAATCCCCCACAGCTCTCTGGAAACACCATATATTTT. Translation: CASSYNPPQLSGNTIYF.

The V call is TRBV14, the J call TRBJ1-1; no clear D gene. The CDR3 is 13 amino acids. V lost 1 base and J lost 6, with 9 bases in between. The germline gives CDR1 SGHDN, CDR2 FVKESK. CDR3 protein: CASSQGFTSEAFF. The DNA for the CDR3 is TGTGCCAGCAGCCAAGGTTTTACGTCTGAAGCTTTCTTT.

This clonotype was seen only a few times. V usage is TRBV6-2 or TRBV6-3 and J usage is TRBJ2-5; D may be TRBD2 (5 bases). Trimming removed 6 bases at V and 0 bases at J, with 8 bases between. The CDR3 sequence is 13 residues long. The germline V gene has CDR1 MNHEY and CDR2 SVGEGT. CDR3 bases: TGTGCCAGCAGAGCGGACCACCAAGAGACCCAGTACTTC. This sequence encodes CASRADHQETQYF.

Comments on this clonotype: One junction end does not reproduce the germline sequence, and a read error may be involved. The rearrangement links TRBV7-6 to TRBJ2-7; TRBD2 might be the D (6 bases). Germline values: CDR1 SGHVS, CDR2 FNYEAQ. This CDR3 comprises 15 residues. The CDR3 sequence: CANSLSGLALYEQYF. In nucleotides, the CDR3 is TGTGCCAACAGCTTAAGCGGGCTAGCGCTCTACGAGCAGTACTTC.

This chain links TRBV5-4 with TRBJ2-1, with TRBD2 matching 8 bases. The V segment lost 0 bases and the J segment 8 bases; nucleotides outside the gene matches: 13. In germline, CDR1 is SGHNT, CDR2 YYREEE (reference sequence). This CDR3 contains 17 residues. In DNA, the CDR3 is TGTGCCAGCAGCTTGGCCGACGGGGGGGCGGATATCGATGAGCAGTTCTTC. This gives the protein CASSLADGGADIDEQFF.

The rearrangement links TRBV12-3 or TRBV12-4 to TRBJ2-5; 8 bases match TRBD2. There are 15 residues in the CDR3. Trimming took 4 bases from V and 2 from J; bases not matched to a gene: 6. Here the CDR3 reads CASSSAGAGQETQYF. CDR3 bases: TGTGCCAGCAGTTCAGCGGGGGCGGGACAAGAGACCCAGTACTTC.

This clonotype was seen only once. The chain employs TRBV5-5 and TRBJ2-7, with 7 bases fitting TRBD1. With V trimmed by 4 bases and J by 3 bases, 7 bases remained unmatched. CDR3 length: 14 residues. Germline V gene lookup returns CDR1 SGHKS and CDR2 YYEKEE (reference sequence). The CDR3 loop is CASSGDSPFYEQYF. CDR3 DNA sequence: TGTGCCAGCAGCGGGGACAGTCCATTCTACGAGCAGTACTTC.

There are a few counts of this clonotype. V is TRBV5-1 and J is TRBJ2-1; 10 bases map to TRBD2. Trimming took 1 base from V and 9 from J; bases not matched to a gene: 7. The CDR3 loop spans 15 amino acids. Germline assignment: CDR1 SGHRS and CDR2 YFSETQ. CDR3 in DNA: TGCGCCAGCAGCTTGTCGCTAGCGGGGGAACCTGAGCAGTTCTTC. Residues: CASSLSLAGEPEQFF.

The sample holds many counts of this clonotype. The chain employs TRBV5-1 and TRBJ2-3; 8 bases agree with TRBD1. Trimming at V came to 5 bases and at J to 0 bases, leaving 11 bases not matched to a gene. The CDR3 is made up of 17 amino acids. Germline V lookup: CDR1 SGHRS, CDR2 YFSETQ. The CDR3 loop is CASSFLTGGSSTDTQYF. The CDR3 nucleotides are TGCGCCAGCAGTTTCCTTACAGGGGGATCTAGCACAGATACGCAGTATTTT.

This clonotype showed up just a few times. The rearrangement joins TRBV5-4 to TRBJ2-1; 11 positions match TRBD1. CDR3 length equals 16 residues. The J segment lost 6 bases and the V segment lost 4 bases, leaving 9 bases of the junction unmatched. In germline, CDR1 is SGHNT, CDR2 YYREEE (reference sequence). Here the CDR3 reads CASSGGDRGFFNEQFF. CDR3 nucleotides: TGTGCCAGCAGCGGGGGGGACAGGGGGTTCTTCAATGAGCAGTTCTTC. Together with reference TRBV5-4 and TRBJ2-1, the CDR3 gives the full variable domain: ETGVTQSPTHLIKTRGQQVTLRCSSQSGHNTVSWYQQALGQGPQFIFQYYREEENGRGNFPPRFSGLQFPNYSSELNVNALELDDSALYLCASSGGDRGFFNEQFFGPGTRLTVL.

This clonotype was detected only a few times. The rearrangement links TRBV12-3 or TRBV12-4 to TRBJ2-3; D might be TRBD2 (6 bases). The CDR3 runs to 17 residues. The V end was cut by 3 bases, the J end by 4 bases, with 20 bases between. The DNA for the CDR3 is TGTGCCAGCAGTTTTACCCCGGGGGTGGGAGTCGCAGATACGCAGTATTTT. It encodes CASSFTPGVGVADTQYF.

This sequence joins TRBV12-5 and TRBJ2-1, with 10 positions matching TRBD1. V trimming: 2 bases; J trimming: 3 bases; junction bases outside the gene matches: 4. Germline loops: CDR1 LGHNT, CDR2 FRNRAP. The CDR3 consists of 16 residues. The CDR3 spells CASGLTGTGDYNEQFF. CDR3 DNA sequence: TGTGCTAGTGGTTTGACCGGGACAGGGGACTACAATGAGCAGTTCTTC.

The CDR3 reads CASSGSEEVYGYTF. DNA of the CDR3: TGTGCCAGCAGCGGATCTGAGGAGGTCTATGGCTACACCTTC. The rearrangement joins TRBV7-6 to TRBJ1-2; D not resolved. The CDR3 contains 14 residues. Germline V gene data show CDR1 as SGHVS and CDR2 as FNYEAQ. Trimming removed 5 bases at V and 4 bases at J, with 14 bases between.

This clonotype appeared a few times. The chain employs TRBV7-2 and TRBJ1-6; TRBD1 agrees at 7 bases. Per the germline V gene, CDR1 is SGHTA and CDR2 is FQGNSA. J gave up 7 bases and V 5 bases, and 11 bases lay outside the gene matches. This CDR3 region has 16 residues. This CDR3 reads CASSLKGAQRNSPLHF. CDR3 DNA: TGTGCCAGCAGCCTCAAGGGGGCCCAACGGAATTCACCCCTCCACTTT.

This clonotype was detected only a few times. The chain recombines TRBV12-5 with TRBJ2-7; D possibly corresponds to TRBD2 (5 bases). Between the trimmed V and J ends, which lost 7 bases and 3 bases, there was a span of 16 bases. CDR3 length: 14 amino acids. Germline assignment: CDR1 LGHNT and CDR2 FRNRAP. CDR3 residues: CASDDGLRIYEQYF. CDR3 sequence (DNA): TGTGCTAGTGACGACGGACTCAGGATCTACGAGCAGTACTTC.

This chain uses TRBV27 with TRBJ2-7; D unclear. The CDR3 spans 13 residues. Germline V CDR1 and CDR2: MNHEY, SMNVEV (reference sequence). The V end was cut by 2 bases, the J end by 2 bases, with 7 bases between. The CDR3 loop reads CASSLEYPYEQYF. The DNA of the CDR3 is TGTGCCAGCAGTTTAGAGTACCCCTACGAGCAGTACTTC.